A single sample is the source of the 30 T cell receptor beta chains below, sequenced in a study of vaccination and CD4 T cells after COVID-19. The Oncomine TCR Beta short-read assay sequenced DNA from cultured CD4+ T cells. TCRdb independently ran MiXCR on the PCR reads; one entry per CDR3 protein. The sample consists of about 3,300 distinct CDR3 sequences, more than 75% of them appearing once. The antigens of these receptors remain unknown. Sample treatment: approximately 11-day PBMC culture with coronavirus spike peptide pools or control peptides (ViraFEST assay). The sequencing sample was made of CD4+ T cells from blood, cultured in vitro. The receptors come from a human donor who had recovered from COVID-19.

This clonotype has more than one count but fewer than ten. The chain couples TRBV6-1 to TRBJ1-2, with TRBD1 as a possible D gene (5 bases). This CDR3 is built from 17 residues. Germline values: CDR1 MNHNS, CDR2 SASEGT. Trimming left V 1 base short and J 4 bases short, with 19 bases between. CDR3 coding DNA: TGTGCCAGCAGTGAAGAGGTCTTGGGGGGGAGCCTCTATGGCTACACCTTC. It encodes CASSEEVLGGSLYGYTF.

The V call is TRBV20-1, the J call TRBJ1-1; 9 bases are a match to TRBD1. The J segment lost 2 bases and the V segment lost 1 base, leaving 8 bases of the junction unmatched. CDR1 and CDR2 (germline): DFQATT, SNEGSKA (reference sequence). The CDR3 loop spans 16 amino acids. The CDR3 bases are TGCAGTGCTAGAGCGGCGTGGACAGGGGTTAACACTGAAGCTTTCTTT. It specifies CSARAAWTGVNTEAFF.

The chain carries TRBV20-1 and TRBJ1-5; D perhaps matches TRBD1 (5 bases). The CDR3 sequence is 13 residues long. CDR1 is DFQATT and CDR2 is SNEGSKA in the germline V gene (reference sequence). The V end was cut by 5 bases, the J end by 6 bases, with 14 bases between. The CDR3 DNA reads TGCAGTGCTGAGAATAGGGGTACTCAGCCCCAGCATTTT. It codes for CSAENRGTQPQHF.

The genes are TRBV6-1 and TRBJ1-4; D gene ambiguous. Germline CDR1 is MNHNS and CDR2 is SASEGT. CDR3 length: 13 residues. V was cut by 6 bases and J by 8 bases, with 13 bases left in between. DNA for the CDR3: TGTGCCAGCAGACGAACCGGGCGGGAAAAACTGTTTTTT. It yields the protein CASRRTGREKLFF.

The chain carries TRBV19 and TRBJ2-6; D possibly corresponds to TRBD1 (6 bases). V was shortened by 9 bases and J by 1 base, with 13 bases between the two germline ends. From germline, CDR1 is LNHDA and CDR2 SQIVND (reference sequence). This CDR3 comprises 15 residues. The CDR3 sequence is CASREGGSGANVLTF. The CDR3 bases are TGTGCCAGCCGAGAAGGGGGATCTGGGGCCAACGTCCTGACTTTC.

This clonotype counts as medium-sized. The V gene is TRBV20-1, the J gene TRBJ1-3; D not resolved. CDR1 and CDR2 from the germline V gene are DFQATT and SNEGSKA (reference sequence). V was trimmed by 2 bases and J by 2 bases, leaving 7 bases between them. The CDR3 totals 13 residues. In nucleotides, the CDR3 is TGCAGTGCTAGATTGGCCGCTGGAAACACCATATATTTT. Translated, it gives CSARLAAGNTIYF.

The chain is built from TRBV12-3 or TRBV12-4 and TRBJ2-2; unclear D gene. The V end lost 8 bases, the J end lost 2 bases, and 12 bases lay between the germline ends. The CDR3 totals 14 residues. CDR3 sequence reads: CASLDLLNTGELFF. As DNA, the CDR3 is TGTGCCAGCTTGGATCTATTAAACACCGGGGAGCTGTTTTTT.

This sequence joins TRBV19 and TRBJ2-3; 10 bases are a match to TRBD2. This CDR3 has 15 residues. From germline, CDR1 is LNHDA and CDR2 SQIVND (reference sequence). V shed 6 bases and J 2 bases; nucleotides not matched to a gene: 5. CDR3 region: CASRVAGGITDTQYF. The CDR3 DNA follows: TGTGCCAGTAGGGTAGCGGGGGGCATCACAGATACGCAGTATTTT.

The chain has TRBV2 and TRBJ2-7, with a tentative D call TRBD2 (5 bases). This CDR3 region has 13 residues. CDR1 SNHLY and CDR2 FYNNEI come from the germline V gene. Trimming stripped 6 bases from V and 0 bases from J, with 9 bases between. CDR3 bases: TGTGCCAGCAGGGGTGGGAGCTCCTACGAGCAGTACTTC. This sequence encodes CASRGGSSYEQYF.

The chain recombines TRBV20-1 with TRBJ1-1, with a possible D match to TRBD1 (5 bases). Germline V gives CDR1 DFQATT, CDR2 SNEGSKA (reference sequence). V gave up 0 bases and J gave up 3 bases, with 20 bases separating them. The CDR3 sequence is 17 residues long. The CDR3 spells CSARDSSVGVGDTEAFF. CDR3 nucleotide sequence: TGCAGTGCTAGAGACAGTTCGGTGGGCGTAGGGGACACTGAAGCTTTCTTT.

This chain connects TRBV20-1 to TRBJ2-2; weak D call: TRBD1 (6 bases). Trimming removed 0 bases at V and 4 bases at J, with 9 bases between. The CDR3 runs to 14 residues. The germline V gene has CDR1 DFQATT and CDR2 SNEGSKA (reference sequence). The CDR3 spells CSAREGAGTGELFF. CDR3 nucleotide sequence: TGCAGTGCTAGAGAGGGGGCGGGCACCGGGGAGCTGTTTTTT.

The V and J genes are TRBV2 and TRBJ2-7; 8 bases align to TRBD1. CDR3 length: 14 residues. V dropped 8 bases and J dropped 3; count of bases not matched to a gene: 9. Germline CDR1 and CDR2: SNHLY and FYNNEI. The CDR3 sequence: CASRMGTGSYEQYF. DNA of the CDR3: TGTGCCAGCCGGATGGGGACAGGCAGCTACGAGCAGTACTTC.

V gene TRBV6-4 combines with J gene TRBJ2-3, with TRBD2 matching over 9 bases. The ends lost 4 bases at V and 1 base at J; junction bases unmatched: 6. This CDR3 region has 16 residues. CDR1 MRHNA and CDR2 SNTAGT come from the germline V gene. CDR3 protein: CASSVVASGGTDTQYF. The CDR3 DNA sequence: TGTGCCAGCAGTGTGGTCGCTAGCGGGGGCACAGATACGCAGTATTTT.

The chain links TRBV20-1 to TRBJ1-3; D possibly corresponds to TRBD1 (5 bases). V was trimmed by 3 bases and J by 3 bases, leaving 12 bases between them. Germline lookup yields CDR1 DFQATT and CDR2 SNEGSKA (reference sequence). The length of the CDR3 is 14 residues. Written as DNA, the CDR3 is TGCAGTGCTAGCCCCGGGACTTTTGGAAACACCATATATTTT. It encodes CSASPGTFGNTIYF.

The chain employs TRBV6-5 and TRBJ1-2, with TRBD1 identical over 8 bases. V dropped 2 bases and J dropped 4; count of bases not matched to a gene: 6. CDR1 and CDR2 from the germline V gene are MNHEY and SVGAGI. CDR3 length: 15 amino acids. The DNA for the CDR3 is TGTGCCAGCAGTTACCGTACACAGGGGGTCTATGGCTACACCTTC. Its translation: CASSYRTQGVYGYTF.

The chain links TRBV19 to TRBJ2-7, with D perhaps being TRBD1 or TRBD2 (5 bases each). V was trimmed by 3 bases and J by 1 base, leaving 7 bases between them. Germline V gene data show CDR1 as LNHDA and CDR2 as SQIVND (reference sequence). The CDR3 length is 13 residues. The CDR3 is CASSMGRSYEQYF. CDR3 sequence (DNA): TGTGCCAGTAGTATGGGACGGTCCTACGAGCAGTACTTC.

The V call is TRBV7-2, the J call TRBJ2-2; 8 bases match TRBD1. Germline CDR1 SGHTA, CDR2 FQGNSA. The CDR3 is 15 residues long. V lost 4 bases and J lost 2; bases outside the gene matches: 3. DNA of the CDR3: TGTGCCAGCAGCTACAGGGGGTCCAACACCGGGGAGCTGTTTTTT. It encodes CASSYRGSNTGELFF.

The chain carries TRBV2 and TRBJ2-3; D possibly corresponds to TRBD1 (6 bases). The length of the CDR3 is 13 residues. The germline V and J ends were trimmed by 8 bases and 2 bases, with 11 bases remaining between them. The germline CDR1 and CDR2 sequences are SNHLY and FYNNEI. CDR3 residues: CASHRVNTDTQYF. The CDR3 nucleotides are TGTGCCAGCCACAGGGTTAACACAGATACGCAGTATTTT.

This chain uses TRBV6-1 with TRBJ1-5; 12 bases fit TRBD1. With 3 bases clipped from V and 4 bases from J, the junction kept 4 bases outside the gene matches. CDR1 MNHNS and CDR2 SASEGT come from the germline V gene. The CDR3 consists of 16 residues. CDR3 bases: TGTGCCAGCAGTGACGCGGGACAGGGGGCTAATCAGCCCCAGCATTTT. It is translated as CASSDAGQGANQPQHF.

The V and J genes are TRBV7-9 and TRBJ1-4; the match to TRBD1 covers 9 bases. The germline gives CDR1 SEHNR, CDR2 FQNEAQ (reference sequence). J lost 2 bases, V lost 5 bases, and 6 bases had no gene match. This CDR3 is 16 amino acids long. CDR3 coding DNA: TGTGCCAGCAGCCGGACAGGGGTGAAGACTAATGAAAAACTGTTTTTT. Its translation: CASSRTGVKTNEKLFF. The complete variable domain, with remaining parts taken from reference TRBV7-9 and TRBJ1-4, reads DTGVSQNPRHKITKRGQNVTFRCDPISEHNRLYWYRQTLGQGPEFLTYFQNEAQLEKSRLLSDRFSAERPKGSFSTLEIQRTEQGDSAMYLCASSRTGVKTNEKLFFGSGTQLSVL.

In its sample, this clonotype is large (0.1 to 1%). The rearrangement links TRBV18 to TRBJ2-2; possibly TRBD2 for D (6 bases). V was cut by 0 bases and J by 6 bases, with 14 bases left in between. The CDR3 covers 16 residues. Germline V gene lookup returns CDR1 KGHSH and CDR2 LQKENI. The CDR3 DNA reads TGTGCCAGCTCACCACCCCACCGCAGGGAGGCCGGGGAGCTGTTTTTT. Amino acid sequence: CASSPPHRREAGELFF.

This rearrangement joins TRBV19 to TRBJ1-6, with D possibly matching TRBD1 (5 bases). Trimming took 4 bases from V and 3 from J, leaving 13 bases between them. Germline V gene lookup returns CDR1 LNHDA and CDR2 SQIVND (reference sequence). This CDR3 comprises 16 residues. DNA of the CDR3: TGTGCCAGTAGTAACTGGGGAAGGGGCTATAATTCACCCCTCCACTTT. Its translation is CASSNWGRGYNSPLHF. Variable domain in full (rest from reference TRBV19 and TRBJ1-6): DGGITQSPKYLFRKEGQNVTLSCEQNLNHDAMYWYRQDPGQGLRLIYYSQIVNDFQKGDIAEGYSVSREKKESFPLTVTSAQKNPTAFYLCASSNWGRGYNSPLHFGNGTRLTVT.

The chain joins TRBV7-3 to TRBJ1-2; D is perhaps TRBD1 (6 bases). The CDR3 runs 15 residues. V lost 4 bases and J 0 bases, leaving 12 bases between the germline ends. From germline, CDR1 is SGHTA and CDR2 FQGTGA. The CDR3 here is CASSYDRTANYGYTF. DNA for the CDR3: TGTGCCAGCAGCTATGACCGGACAGCTAACTATGGCTACACCTTC.

This clonotype is large in the sample. This chain links TRBV29-1 with TRBJ2-3; D not certain. The CDR3 loop spans 12 amino acids. The germline gives CDR1 SQVTM, CDR2 ANQGSEA. Trimming cost V 7 bases and J 6 bases, with 14 bases left between them. CDR3 nucleotide sequence: TGCAGCGCCACTACCCTAGTTGATACGCAGTATTTT. Protein product: CSATTLVDTQYF.

The rearrangement links TRBV15 to TRBJ2-2; possible D gene TRBD1, 6 bases. Between the trimmed V and J ends, which lost 4 bases and 4 bases, there was a span of 19 bases. This CDR3 has 17 amino acids. The germline CDR1 and CDR2 sequences are LNHNV and YYDKDF (reference sequence). CDR3 residues: CATSNPKDRLSTGELFF. CDR3 coding DNA: TGTGCCACCAGCAACCCCAAAGACAGGTTAAGCACCGGGGAGCTGTTTTTT.

CDR3 coding DNA: TGTGCCAGCAGCTTCGGTCCCACATCCCAAGAGACCCAGTACTTC. This translates into CASSFGPTSQETQYF. This chain links TRBV7-8 with TRBJ2-5; D ambiguous. The CDR3 is made up of 15 amino acids. The germline CDR1 and CDR2 sequences are SGHVS and FQNEAQ. Trimming stripped 3 bases from V and 1 base from J, with 12 bases between.

The chain is built from TRBV19 and TRBJ1-2, with a weak D call TRBD1 (5 bases). This CDR3 comprises 13 residues. V lost 3 bases, J lost 8 bases, and 13 bases lay in between. CDR1 LNHDA and CDR2 SQIVND come from the germline V gene (reference sequence). The CDR3 DNA sequence: TGTGCCAGTAGTATTTCCCAGGGAGGAGGCTACACCTTC. Translated, it gives CASSISQGGGYTF.

V gene TRBV4-3 combines with J gene TRBJ1-2; maybe TRBD1 (5 bases). The V gene's germline CDR1 is LGHNA and CDR2 YSLEER. This CDR3 has 16 amino acids. Trimming left V 5 bases short and J 5 bases short, with 21 bases between. CDR3 sequence: CASSGPIPQTGYGYTF. CDR3 DNA sequence: TGCGCCAGCAGCGGACCGATCCCTCAAACAGGTTATGGCTACACCTTC.

The V call is TRBV7-9, the J call TRBJ1-6; D may be TRBD1 (6 bases). Trimming cost V 5 bases and J 5 bases, with 10 bases left between them. CDR1 is SEHNR, CDR2 FQNEAQ, per germline (reference sequence). CDR3 length: 14 amino acids. The CDR3 nucleotides are TGTGCCAGCAGCCGGGACACCGATAATTCACCCCTCCACTTT. Its translation is CASSRDTDNSPLHF. Combining the CDR3 with reference TRBV7-9 and TRBJ1-6 gives the whole variable domain DTGVSQNPRHKITKRGQNVTFRCDPISEHNRLYWYRQTLGQGPEFLTYFQNEAQLEKSRLLSDRFSAERPKGSFSTLEIQRTEQGDSAMYLCASSRDTDNSPLHFGNGTRLTVT.

This clonotype was counted only a few times. As DNA, the CDR3 is TGCAGTGCTAGGGAAGGGATGGAGCCCCAGCATTTT. It yields the protein CSAREGMEPQHF. The chain carries TRBV20-1 and TRBJ1-5; the D is unclear. V dropped 3 bases and J dropped 8 bases, with 11 bases sitting between them. The CDR3 has 12 amino acids. Germline CDR1 and CDR2: DFQATT and SNEGSKA (reference sequence).